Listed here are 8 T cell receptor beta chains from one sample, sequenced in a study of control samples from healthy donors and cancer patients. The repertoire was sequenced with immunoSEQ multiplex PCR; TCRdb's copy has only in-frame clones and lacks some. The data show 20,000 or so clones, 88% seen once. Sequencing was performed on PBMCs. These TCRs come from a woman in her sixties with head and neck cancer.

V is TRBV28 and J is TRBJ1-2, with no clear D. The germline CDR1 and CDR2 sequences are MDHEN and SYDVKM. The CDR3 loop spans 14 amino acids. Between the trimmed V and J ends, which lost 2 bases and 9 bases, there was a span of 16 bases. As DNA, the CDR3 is TGTGCCAGCAGTTTAACAGTGGACTGGCGAAGCTACACCTTC. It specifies CASSLTVDWRSYTF.

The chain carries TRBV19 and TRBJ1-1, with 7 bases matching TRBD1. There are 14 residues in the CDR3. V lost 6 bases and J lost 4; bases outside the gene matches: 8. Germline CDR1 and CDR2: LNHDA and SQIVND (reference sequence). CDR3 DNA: TGTGCCAGTAGACCTCAGGGGGGTGGCACTGAAGCTTTCTTT. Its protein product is CASRPQGGGTEAFF.

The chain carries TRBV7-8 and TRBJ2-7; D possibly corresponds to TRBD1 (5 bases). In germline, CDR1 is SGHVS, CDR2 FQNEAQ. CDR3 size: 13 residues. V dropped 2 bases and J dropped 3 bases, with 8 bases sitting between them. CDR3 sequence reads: CASSLNRIYEQYF. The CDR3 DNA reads TGTGCCAGCAGCTTAAACAGGATCTACGAGCAGTACTTC.

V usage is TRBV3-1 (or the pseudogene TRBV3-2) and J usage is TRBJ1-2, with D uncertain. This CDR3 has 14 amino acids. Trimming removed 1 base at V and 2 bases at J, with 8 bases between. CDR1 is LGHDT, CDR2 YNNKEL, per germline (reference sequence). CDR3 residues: CASSQVSGNYGYTF. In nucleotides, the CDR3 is TGTGCCAGCAGCCAAGTATCCGGGAACTATGGCTACACCTTC.

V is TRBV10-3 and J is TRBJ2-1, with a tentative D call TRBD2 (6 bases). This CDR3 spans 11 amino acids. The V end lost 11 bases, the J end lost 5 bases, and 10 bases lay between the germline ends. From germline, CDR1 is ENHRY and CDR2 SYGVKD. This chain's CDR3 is CAASGDNEQFF. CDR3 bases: TGTGCCGCTTCGGGAGACAATGAGCAGTTCTTC.

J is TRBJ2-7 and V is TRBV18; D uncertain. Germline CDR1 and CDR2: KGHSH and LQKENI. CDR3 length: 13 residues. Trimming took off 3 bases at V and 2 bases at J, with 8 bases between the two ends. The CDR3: CASSPATTYEQYF. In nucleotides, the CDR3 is TGTGCCAGCTCACCCGCGACAACCTACGAGCAGTACTTC.

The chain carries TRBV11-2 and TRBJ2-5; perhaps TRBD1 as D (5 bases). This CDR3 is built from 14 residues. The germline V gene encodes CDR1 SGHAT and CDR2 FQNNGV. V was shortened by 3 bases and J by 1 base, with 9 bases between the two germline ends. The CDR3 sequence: CASSFTTAQETQYF. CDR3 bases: TGTGCCAGCAGCTTTACGACAGCCCAAGAGACCCAGTACTTC. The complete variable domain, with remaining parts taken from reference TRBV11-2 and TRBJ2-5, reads EAGVAQSPRYKIIEKRQSVAFWCNPISGHATLYWYQQILGQGPKLLIQFQNNGVVDDSQLPKDRFSAERLKGVDSTLKIQPAKLEDSAVYLCASSFTTAQETQYFGPGTRLLVL.

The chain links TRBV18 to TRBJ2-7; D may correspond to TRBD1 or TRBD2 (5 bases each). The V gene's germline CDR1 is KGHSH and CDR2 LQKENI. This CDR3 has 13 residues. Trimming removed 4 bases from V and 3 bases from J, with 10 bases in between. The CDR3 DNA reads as TGTGCCAGCTCACTTGAGGGACGCTACGAGCAGTACTTC. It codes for CASSLEGRYEQYF.